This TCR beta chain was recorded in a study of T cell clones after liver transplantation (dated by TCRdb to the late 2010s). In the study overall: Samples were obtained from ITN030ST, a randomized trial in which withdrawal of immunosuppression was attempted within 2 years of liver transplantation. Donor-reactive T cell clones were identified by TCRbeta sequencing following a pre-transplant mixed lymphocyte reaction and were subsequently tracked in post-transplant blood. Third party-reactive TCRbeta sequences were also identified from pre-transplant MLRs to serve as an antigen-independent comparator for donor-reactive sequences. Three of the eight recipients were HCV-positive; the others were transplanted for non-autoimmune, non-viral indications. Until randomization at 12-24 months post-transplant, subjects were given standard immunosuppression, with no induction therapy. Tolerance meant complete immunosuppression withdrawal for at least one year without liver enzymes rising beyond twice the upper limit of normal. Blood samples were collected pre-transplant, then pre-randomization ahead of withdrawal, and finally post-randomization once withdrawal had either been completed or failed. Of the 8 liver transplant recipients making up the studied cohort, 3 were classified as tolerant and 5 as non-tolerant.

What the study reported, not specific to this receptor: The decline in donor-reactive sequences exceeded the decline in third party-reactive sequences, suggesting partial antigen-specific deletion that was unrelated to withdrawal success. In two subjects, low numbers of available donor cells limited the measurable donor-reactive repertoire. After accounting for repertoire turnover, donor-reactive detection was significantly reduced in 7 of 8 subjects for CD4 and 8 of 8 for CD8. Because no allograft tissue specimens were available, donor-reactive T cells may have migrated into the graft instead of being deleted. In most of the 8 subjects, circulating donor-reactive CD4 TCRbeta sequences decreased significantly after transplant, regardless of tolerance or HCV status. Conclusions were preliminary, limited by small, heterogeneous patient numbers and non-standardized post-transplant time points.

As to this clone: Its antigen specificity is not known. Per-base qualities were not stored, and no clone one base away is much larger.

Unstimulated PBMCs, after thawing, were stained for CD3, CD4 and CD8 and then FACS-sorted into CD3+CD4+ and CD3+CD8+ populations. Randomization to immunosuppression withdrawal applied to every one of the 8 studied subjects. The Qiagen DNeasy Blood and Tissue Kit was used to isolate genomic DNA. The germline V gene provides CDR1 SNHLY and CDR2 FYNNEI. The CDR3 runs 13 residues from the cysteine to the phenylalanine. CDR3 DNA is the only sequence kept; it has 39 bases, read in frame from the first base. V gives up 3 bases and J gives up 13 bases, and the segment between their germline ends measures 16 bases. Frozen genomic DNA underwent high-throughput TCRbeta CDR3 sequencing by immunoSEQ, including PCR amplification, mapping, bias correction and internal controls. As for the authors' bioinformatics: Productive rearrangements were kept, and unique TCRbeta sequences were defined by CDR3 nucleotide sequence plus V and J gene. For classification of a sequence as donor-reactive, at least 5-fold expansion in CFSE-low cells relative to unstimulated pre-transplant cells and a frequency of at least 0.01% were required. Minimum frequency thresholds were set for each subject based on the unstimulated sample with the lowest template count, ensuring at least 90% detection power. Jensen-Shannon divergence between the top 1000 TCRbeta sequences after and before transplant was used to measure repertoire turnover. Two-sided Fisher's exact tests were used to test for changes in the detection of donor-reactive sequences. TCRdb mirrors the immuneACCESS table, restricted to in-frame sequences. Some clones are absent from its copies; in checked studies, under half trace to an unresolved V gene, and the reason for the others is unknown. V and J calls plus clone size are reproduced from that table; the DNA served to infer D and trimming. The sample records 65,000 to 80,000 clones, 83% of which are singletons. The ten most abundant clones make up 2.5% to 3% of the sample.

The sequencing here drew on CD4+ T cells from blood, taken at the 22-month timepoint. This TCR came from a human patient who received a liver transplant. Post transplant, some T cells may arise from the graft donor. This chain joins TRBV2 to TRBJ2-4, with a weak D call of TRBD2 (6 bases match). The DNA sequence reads TGTGCCAGCAGTGAGGAGGGTCGGGGCAAACAGTACTTC. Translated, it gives CASSEEGRGKQYF. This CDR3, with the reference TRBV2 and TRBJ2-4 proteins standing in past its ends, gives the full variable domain EPEVTQTPSHQVTQMGQEVILRCVPISNHLYFYWYRQILGQKVEFLVSFYNNEISEKSEIFDDQFSVERPDGSNFTLKIRSTKLEDSAMYFCASSEEGRGKQYFGAGTRLSVL.